The clone carrying this TCR beta chain was seen ten or more times. The antigen remains unidentified. Time point noted: newly diagnosed GD, antithyroid drugs for less than 3 months. Generation of the TCR library employed RNA extracted from PBMCs. Sequencing libraries for TCR beta were prepared with iRepertoire HTBI primers and Arm-PCR of CDR3 regions. Per the authors' pipeline: Across all samples, under 65 TRBV segments and 14 TRBJ segments were identified. TCRdb re-derived calls from the multiplex PCR reads in MiXCR, one entry per CDR3 protein. TCRdb's processing, not the study's, gives the V and J calls here. Of roughly 520,000 distinct CDR3 sequences in the sample, more than 10% were seen once. The entry originates in a study of regulatory T cells in long-lasting Graves disease. Study observations and caveats: TRBV28, TRBJ1-2 and TRBJ2-5 emerged as the favored segments in persistent disease. Persistent Graves' patients showed reduced TCR diversity versus newly diagnosed patients.

Germline CDR1 is SGHRS and CDR2 is YFSETQ. Trimming took 5 bases from V and 7 from J; bases not matched to a gene: 7. CDR3 length equals 14 residues. These sequences were also reported in another study, on T cells in Graves' hyperthyroidism and ophthalmopathy.

The sample here was peripheral blood mononuclear cells (PBMCs), taken at new diagnosis, from a patient treated with antithyroid drugs. The receptor's source is a woman in her thirties with Graves disease. This chain joins TRBV5-1 and TRBJ2-2, with 8 bases lining up with TRBD2. CDR3 sequence: CASRKRERVGELFF. The CDR3 nucleotides read TGCGCCAGCAGAAAGCGGGAGCGGGTCGGGGAGCTGTTTTTT.